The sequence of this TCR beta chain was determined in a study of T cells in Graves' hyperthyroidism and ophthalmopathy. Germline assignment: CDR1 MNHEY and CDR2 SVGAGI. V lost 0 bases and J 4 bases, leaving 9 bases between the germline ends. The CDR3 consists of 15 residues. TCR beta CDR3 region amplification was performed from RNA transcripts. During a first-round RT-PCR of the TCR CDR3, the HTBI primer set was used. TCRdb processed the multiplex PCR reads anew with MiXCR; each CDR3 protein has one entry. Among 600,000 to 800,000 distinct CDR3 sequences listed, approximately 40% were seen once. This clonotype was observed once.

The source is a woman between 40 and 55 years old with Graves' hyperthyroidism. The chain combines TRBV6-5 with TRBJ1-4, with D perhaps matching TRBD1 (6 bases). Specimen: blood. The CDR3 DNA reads TGTGCCAGCAGTTACTCGGGGGCAGATAATGAAAAACTGTTTTTT. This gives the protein CASSYSGADNEKLFF.